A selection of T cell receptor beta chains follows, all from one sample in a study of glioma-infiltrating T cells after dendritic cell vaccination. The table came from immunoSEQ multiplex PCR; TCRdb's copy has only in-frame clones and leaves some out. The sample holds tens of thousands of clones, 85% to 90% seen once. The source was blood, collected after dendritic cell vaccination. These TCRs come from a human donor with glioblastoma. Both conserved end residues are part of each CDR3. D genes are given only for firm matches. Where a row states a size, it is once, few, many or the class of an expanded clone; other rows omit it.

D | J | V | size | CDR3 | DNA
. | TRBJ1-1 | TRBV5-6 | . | CASSSTGSRTEAFF | TGTGCCAGCAGCTCAACAGGAAGTCGGACTGAAGCTTTCTTT
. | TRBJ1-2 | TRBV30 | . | CAWSSGLHGYTF | TGTGCCTGGTCCTCGGGACTCCATGGCTACACCTTC
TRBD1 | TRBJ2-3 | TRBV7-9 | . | CASSLDGTGTDTQYF | TGTGCCAGCAGCTTAGATGGGACAGGAACAGATACGCAGTATTTT
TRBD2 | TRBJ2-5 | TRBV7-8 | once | CASSQGLARETQYF | TGTGCCAGCAGCCAAGGACTAGCCCGCGAGACCCAGTACTTC
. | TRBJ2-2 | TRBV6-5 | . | CASSIRQSTGELFF | TGTGCCAGCAGTATAAGACAGTCCACCGGGGAGCTGTTTTTT
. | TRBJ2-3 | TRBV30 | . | CAWSGQKIKTDTQYF | TGTGCCTGGAGTGGACAGAAAATAAAAACAGATACGCAGTATTTT
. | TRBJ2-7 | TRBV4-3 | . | CASSQERYNEQYF | TGCGCCAGCAGCCAAGAGCGCTATAACGAGCAGTACTTC
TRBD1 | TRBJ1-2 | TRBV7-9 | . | CASRQTRGRTSGYTF | TGTGCCAGCAGACAAACCAGGGGGAGGACGAGCGGCTACACCTTC
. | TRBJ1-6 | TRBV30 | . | CAWSARDLHNSPLHF | TGTGCCTGGAGTGCCAGGGACTTGCATAATTCACCCCTCCACTTT
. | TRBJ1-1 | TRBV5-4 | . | CASSLRGLNTEAFF | TGTGCCAGCAGCTTGCGGGGTCTGAACACTGAAGCTTTCTTT
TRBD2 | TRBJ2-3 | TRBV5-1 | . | CASTSGVTDTQYF | TGCGCCAGCACCAGCGGGGTAACAGATACGCAGTATTTT
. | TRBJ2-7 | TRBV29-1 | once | CSVAPDSGAVGEQYF | TGCAGCGTTGCCCCGGACAGCGGTGCGGTGGGCGAGCAGTACTTC
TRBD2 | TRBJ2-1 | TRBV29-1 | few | CSVEGGGRGYNEQFF | TGCAGCGTTGAAGGGGGGGGTCGGGGTTACAATGAGCAGTTCTTC
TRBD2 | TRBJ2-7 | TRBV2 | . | CASRPGPLAGGSDEQYF | TGTGCCAGCAGACCGGGCCCACTAGCGGGGGGGTCGGACGAGCAGTACTTC
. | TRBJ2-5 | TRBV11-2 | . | CASSLSRAQETQYF | TGTGCCAGCAGCTTATCGAGGGCCCAAGAGACCCAGTACTTC
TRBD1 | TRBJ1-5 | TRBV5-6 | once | CASSSQGASNQPQHF | TGTGCCAGCAGCTCGCAGGGGGCAAGCAATCAGCCCCAGCATTTT
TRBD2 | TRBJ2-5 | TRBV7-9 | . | CASSMGLAIETQYF | TGTGCCAGCAGCATGGGACTAGCGATCGAGACCCAGTACTTC
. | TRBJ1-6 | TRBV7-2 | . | CASSYRGSTLSPLHF | TGTGCCAGCAGCTATCGGGGGAGTACTCTCTCACCCCTCCACTTT
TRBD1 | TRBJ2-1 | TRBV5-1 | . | CASGTGGLSSYNEQFF | TGCGCCAGCGGGACAGGGGGCTTAAGCTCCTACAATGAGCAGTTCTTC
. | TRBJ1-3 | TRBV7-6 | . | CASSTDSGNTIYF | TGTGCCAGCAGCACAGACTCTGGAAACACCATATATTTT
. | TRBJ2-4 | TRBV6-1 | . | CASSEQGSLAKNIQYF | TGTGCCAGCAGTGAACAGGGGAGTCTGGCCAAAAACATTCAGTACTTC
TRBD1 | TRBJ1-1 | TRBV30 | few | CAWRYSFQGESFF | TGTGCCTGGAGGTATAGTTTCCAGGGGGAGTCTTTCTTT
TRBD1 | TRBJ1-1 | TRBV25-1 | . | CASSEYRGGRTEAFF | TGTGCCAGCAGTGAATATCGAGGGGGCAGGACTGAAGCTTTCTTT
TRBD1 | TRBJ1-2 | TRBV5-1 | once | CASRPGQDANYGYTF | TGCGCCAGCAGGCCGGGACAGGACGCTAACTATGGCTACACCTTC
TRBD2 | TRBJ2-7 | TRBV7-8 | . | CASSSVSGVSSYEQYF | TGTGCCAGCAGCTCCGTGAGCGGGGTTAGCTCCTACGAGCAGTACTTC
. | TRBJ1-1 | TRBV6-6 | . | CASAGSNTEAFF | TGTGCCAGCGCGGGTAGTAACACTGAAGCTTTCTTT
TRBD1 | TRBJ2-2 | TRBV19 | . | CASSNPTGVGELFF | TGTGCCAGTAGTAACCCGACAGGGGTCGGGGAGCTGTTTTTT
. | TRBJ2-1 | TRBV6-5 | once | CASRGGTQGYNEQFF | TGTGCCAGCCGGGGCGGGACCCAGGGCTACAATGAGCAGTTCTTC
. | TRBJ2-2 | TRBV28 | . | CASSPGTPNTGELFF | TGTGCCAGCAGCCCCGGGACTCCGAACACCGGGGAGCTGTTTTTT
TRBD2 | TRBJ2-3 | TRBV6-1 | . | CASSGGRTSGGADTQYF | TGTGCCAGCAGTGGAGGGAGGACTAGCGGGGGGGCAGATACGCAGTATTTT
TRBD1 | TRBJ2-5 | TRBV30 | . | CACSTGAETQYF | TGTGCCTGCTCGACAGGGGCCGAGACCCAGTACTTC
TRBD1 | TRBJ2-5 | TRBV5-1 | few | CATRQGLQETQYF | TGCGCCACGCGACAGGGCCTCCAAGAGACCCAGTACTTC
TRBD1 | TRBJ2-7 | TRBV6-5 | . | CASRRTGVPEQYF | TGTGCCAGCAGAAGGACAGGGGTACCCGAGCAGTACTTC
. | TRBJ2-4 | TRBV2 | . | CASSDRLGGKNIQYF | TGTGCCAGCAGTGATCGGCTTGGCGGGAAAAACATTCAGTACTTC
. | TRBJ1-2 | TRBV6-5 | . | CASSYFVGQTNYGYTF | TGTGCCAGCAGTTACTTCGTAGGACAGACAAACTATGGCTACACCTTC
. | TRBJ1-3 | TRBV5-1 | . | CASSLVSEVRSGNTIYF | TGCGCCAGCAGCTTGGTCTCCGAGGTTCGCTCTGGAAACACCATATATTTT
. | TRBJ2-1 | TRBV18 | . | CASSPPWGGGNNEQFF | TGTGCCAGCTCACCACCCTGGGGTGGGGGGAACAATGAGCAGTTCTTC
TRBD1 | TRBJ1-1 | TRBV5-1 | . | CASSYSGGAGRTEAFF | TGCGCCAGCAGCTACTCAGGGGGCGCGGGGCGGACTGAAGCTTTCTTT
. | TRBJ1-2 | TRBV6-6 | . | CASSYSSQGDGYTF | TGTGCCAGCAGTTACTCGAGCCAGGGTGATGGCTACACCTTC
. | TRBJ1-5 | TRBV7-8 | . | CASSFRGSDSNQPQHF | TGTGCCAGCAGCTTTCGGGGTTCCGATAGCAATCAGCCCCAGCATTTT
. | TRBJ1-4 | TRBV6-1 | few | CASLRGEKLFF | TGTGCCAGCCTCAGGGGAGAAAAACTGTTTTTT